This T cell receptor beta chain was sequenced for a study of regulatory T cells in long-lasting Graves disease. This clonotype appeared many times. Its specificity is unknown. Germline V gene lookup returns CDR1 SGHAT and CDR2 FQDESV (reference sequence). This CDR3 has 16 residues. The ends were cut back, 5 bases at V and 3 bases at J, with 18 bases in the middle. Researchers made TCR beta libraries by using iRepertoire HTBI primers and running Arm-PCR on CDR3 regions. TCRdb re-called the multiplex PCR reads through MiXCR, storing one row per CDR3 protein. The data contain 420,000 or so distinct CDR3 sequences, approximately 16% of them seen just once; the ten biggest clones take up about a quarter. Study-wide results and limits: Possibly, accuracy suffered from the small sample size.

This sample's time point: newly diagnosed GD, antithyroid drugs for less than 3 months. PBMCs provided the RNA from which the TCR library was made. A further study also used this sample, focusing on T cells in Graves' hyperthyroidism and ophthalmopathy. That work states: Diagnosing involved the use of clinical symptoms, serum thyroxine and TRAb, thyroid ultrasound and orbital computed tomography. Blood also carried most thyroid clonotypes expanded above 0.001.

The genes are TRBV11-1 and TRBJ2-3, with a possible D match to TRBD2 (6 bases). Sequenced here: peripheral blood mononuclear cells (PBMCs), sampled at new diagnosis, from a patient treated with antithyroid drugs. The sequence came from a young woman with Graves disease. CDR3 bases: TGTGCCAGCAGCGCCTACCACGGAGGGCCAACAGATACGCAGTATTTT. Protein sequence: CASSAYHGGPTDTQYF.